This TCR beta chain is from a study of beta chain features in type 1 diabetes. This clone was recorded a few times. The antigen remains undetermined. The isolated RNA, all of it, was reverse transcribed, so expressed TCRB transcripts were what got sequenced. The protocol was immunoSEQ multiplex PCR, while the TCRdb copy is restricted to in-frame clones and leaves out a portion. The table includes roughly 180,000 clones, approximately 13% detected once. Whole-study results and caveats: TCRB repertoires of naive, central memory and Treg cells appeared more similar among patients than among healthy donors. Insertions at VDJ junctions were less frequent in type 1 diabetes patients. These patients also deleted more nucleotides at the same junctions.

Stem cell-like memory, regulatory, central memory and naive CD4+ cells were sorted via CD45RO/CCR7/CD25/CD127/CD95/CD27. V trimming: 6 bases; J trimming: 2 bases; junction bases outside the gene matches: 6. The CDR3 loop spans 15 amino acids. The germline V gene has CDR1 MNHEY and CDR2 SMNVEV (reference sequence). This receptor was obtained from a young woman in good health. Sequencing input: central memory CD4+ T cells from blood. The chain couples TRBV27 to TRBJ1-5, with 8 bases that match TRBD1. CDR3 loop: CASRLNRGGNQPQHF. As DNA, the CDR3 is TGTGCCAGCAGATTAAACAGGGGGGGCAATCAGCCCCAGCATTTT.